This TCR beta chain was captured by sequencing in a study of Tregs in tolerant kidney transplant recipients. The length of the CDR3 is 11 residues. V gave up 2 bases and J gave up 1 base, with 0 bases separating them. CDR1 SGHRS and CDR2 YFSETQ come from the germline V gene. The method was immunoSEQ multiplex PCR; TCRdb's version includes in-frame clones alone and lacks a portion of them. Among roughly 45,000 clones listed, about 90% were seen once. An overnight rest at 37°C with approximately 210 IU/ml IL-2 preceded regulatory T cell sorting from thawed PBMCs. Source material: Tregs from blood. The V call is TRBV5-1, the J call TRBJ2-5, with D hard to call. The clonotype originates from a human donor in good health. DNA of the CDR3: TGCGCCAGCAGCTTCCAAGAGACCCAGTACTTC. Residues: CASSFQETQYF.